One and the same sample provided the 7 T cell receptor beta chains below, sequenced in a study of cytomegalovirus exposure and HLA in healthy donors. TCRdb's copy holds only in-frame clones and misses some; the assay was immunoSEQ multiplex PCR. Of 190,000 or so clones in the sample, approximately 84% were seen once. The sequenced sample was PBMCs. Receptors originate from a woman between 18 and 29 years old in good health and CMV-seropositive.

The genes are TRBV14 and TRBJ1-3; tentative D call: TRBD1 (5 bases). Germline lookup yields CDR1 SGHDN and CDR2 FVKESK. The CDR3 runs 14 residues. Trimming removed 6 bases from V and 5 bases from J, with 14 bases in between. Here the CDR3 DNA reads TGTGCCAGCAGACGAGGCGGGGGGAGAAACACCATATATTTT. Its translation: CASRRGGGRNTIYF.

V gene TRBV20-1 combines with J gene TRBJ2-5; D unclear. The germline V and J ends were trimmed by 3 bases and 4 bases, with 6 bases remaining between them. The CDR3 is 11 amino acids. Germline CDR1 DFQATT, CDR2 SNEGSKA (reference sequence). The chain's CDR3 is CSASGTETQYF. As DNA, the CDR3 is TGCAGTGCTAGTGGCACAGAGACCCAGTACTTC.

The CDR3 loop is CANPQGSYGYTF. DNA for the CDR3: TGTGCCAACCCACAGGGGAGCTATGGCTACACCTTC. This chain connects TRBV7-2 to TRBJ1-2, with 7 bases that match TRBD1. The CDR3 runs to 12 residues. Germline V gene data show CDR1 as SGHTA and CDR2 as FQGNSA. The junction had 6 bases not matched to a gene; V was cut back by 10 bases and J by 4 bases.

This clone has more than one count but fewer than ten. CDR3 DNA: TGTGCCAGCAGTCCCCTAGCGGGGGCATCGAACACCGGGGAGCTGTTTTTT. Residues: CASSPLAGASNTGELFF. V usage is TRBV6-4 and J usage is TRBJ2-2; TRBD2 agrees at 10 bases. The length of the CDR3 is 17 residues. J was trimmed by 0 bases and V by 5 bases; bases with no gene match: 6. Germline V gene data show CDR1 as MRHNA and CDR2 as SNTAGT.

The chain is built from TRBV20-1 and TRBJ2-3; a weak D match, TRBD2 (5 bases). V shed 5 bases and J shed 4 bases, with 7 bases lying between them. The CDR3 length is 11 residues. Germline CDR1 and CDR2: DFQATT and SNEGSKA (reference sequence). This CDR3 reads CSAPLADTQYF. The CDR3 DNA follows: TGCAGTGCTCCACTAGCAGATACGCAGTATTTT.

V gene TRBV28 combines with J gene TRBJ1-1, with D perhaps TRBD1 (5 bases). The CDR3 spans 14 residues. V was pared by 3 bases and J by 1 base, with 9 bases between. Germline-derived CDR1 and CDR2 are MDHEN and SYDVKM. The CDR3 protein is CASSLGGKNTEAFF. The CDR3 region has the DNA TGTGCCAGCAGTTTGGGGGGGAAGAACACTGAAGCTTTCTTT.

The chain carries TRBV19 and TRBJ2-1, with a tentative D call TRBD2 (6 bases). The CDR3 has 13 residues. CDR1 and CDR2 from the germline V gene are LNHDA and SQIVND (reference sequence). With 9 bases removed from V and 10 bases from J, the gap between germline ends came to 19 bases. The CDR3 sequence is CARGPAGWREQFF. The CDR3 DNA follows: TGTGCCAGAGGTCCGGCGGGGTGGAGGGAGCAGTTCTTC.